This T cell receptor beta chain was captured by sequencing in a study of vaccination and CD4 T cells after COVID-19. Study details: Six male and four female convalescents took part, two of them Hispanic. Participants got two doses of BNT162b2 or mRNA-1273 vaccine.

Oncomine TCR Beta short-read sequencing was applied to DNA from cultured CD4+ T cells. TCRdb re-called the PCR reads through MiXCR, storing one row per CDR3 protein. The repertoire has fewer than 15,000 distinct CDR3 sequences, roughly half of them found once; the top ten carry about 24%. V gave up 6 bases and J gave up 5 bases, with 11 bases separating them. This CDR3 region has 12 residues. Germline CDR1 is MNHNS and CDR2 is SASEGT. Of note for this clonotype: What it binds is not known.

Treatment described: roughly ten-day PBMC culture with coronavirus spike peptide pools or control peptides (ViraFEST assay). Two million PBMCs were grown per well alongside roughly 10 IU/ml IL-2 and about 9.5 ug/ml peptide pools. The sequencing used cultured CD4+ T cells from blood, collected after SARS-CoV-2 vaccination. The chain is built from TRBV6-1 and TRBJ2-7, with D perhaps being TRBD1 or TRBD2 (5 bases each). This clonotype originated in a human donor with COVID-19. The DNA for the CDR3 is TGTGCCAGCAGGAGGGGATCGGACGAGCAGTACTTC. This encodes CASRRGSDEQYF.